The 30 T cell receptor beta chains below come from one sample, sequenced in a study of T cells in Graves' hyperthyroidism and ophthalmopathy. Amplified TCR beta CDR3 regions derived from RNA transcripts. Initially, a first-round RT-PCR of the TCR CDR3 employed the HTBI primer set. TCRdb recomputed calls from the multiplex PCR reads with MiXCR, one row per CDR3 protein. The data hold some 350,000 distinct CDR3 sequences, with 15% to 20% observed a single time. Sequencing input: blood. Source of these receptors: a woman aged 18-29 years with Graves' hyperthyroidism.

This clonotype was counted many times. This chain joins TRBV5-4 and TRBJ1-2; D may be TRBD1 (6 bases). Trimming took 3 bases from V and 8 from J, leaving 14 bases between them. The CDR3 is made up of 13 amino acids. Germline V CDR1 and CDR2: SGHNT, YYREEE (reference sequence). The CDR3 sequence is CASSSGADRGYTF. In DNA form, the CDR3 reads TGTGCCAGCAGCTCGGGGGCCGACAGAGGCTACACCTTC.

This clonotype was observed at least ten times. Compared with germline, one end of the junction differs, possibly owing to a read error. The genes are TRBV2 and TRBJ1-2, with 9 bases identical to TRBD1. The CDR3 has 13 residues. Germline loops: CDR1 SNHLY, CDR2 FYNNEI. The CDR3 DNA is TGTGCCAGCTTACAGGGGGCATCGTATGGCTGCACCTTC. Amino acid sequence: CASLQGASYGCTF.

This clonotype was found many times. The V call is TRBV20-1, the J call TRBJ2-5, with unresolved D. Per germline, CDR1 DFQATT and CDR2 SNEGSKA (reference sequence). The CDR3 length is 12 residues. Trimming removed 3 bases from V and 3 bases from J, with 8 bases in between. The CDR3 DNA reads TGCAGTGCTAGTTCCCAGAAAGAGACCCAGTACTTC. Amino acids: CSASSQKETQYF.

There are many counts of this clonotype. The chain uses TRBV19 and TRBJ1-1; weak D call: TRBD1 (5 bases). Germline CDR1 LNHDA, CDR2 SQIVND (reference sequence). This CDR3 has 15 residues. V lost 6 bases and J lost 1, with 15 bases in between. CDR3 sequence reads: CASRMGGTSNTEAFF. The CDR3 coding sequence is TGTGCCAGTAGGATGGGAGGGACTTCGAACACTGAAGCTTTCTTT.

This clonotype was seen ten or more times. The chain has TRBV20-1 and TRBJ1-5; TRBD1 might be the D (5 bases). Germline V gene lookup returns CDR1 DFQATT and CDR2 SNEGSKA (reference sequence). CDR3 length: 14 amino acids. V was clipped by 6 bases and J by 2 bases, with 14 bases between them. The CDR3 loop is CSAGGGEGNQPQHF. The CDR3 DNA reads TGCAGTGCGGGCGGAGGGGAGGGCAATCAGCCCCAGCATTTT.

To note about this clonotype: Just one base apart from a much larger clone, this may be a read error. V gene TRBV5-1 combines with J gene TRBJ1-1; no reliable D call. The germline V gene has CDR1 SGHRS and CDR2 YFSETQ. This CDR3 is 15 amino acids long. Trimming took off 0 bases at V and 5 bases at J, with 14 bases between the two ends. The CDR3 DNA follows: TGCGCCAGCAGCTTGGCTTACACCTCCTCGACTGAAGCTTTCTTT. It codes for CASSLAYTSSTEAFF.

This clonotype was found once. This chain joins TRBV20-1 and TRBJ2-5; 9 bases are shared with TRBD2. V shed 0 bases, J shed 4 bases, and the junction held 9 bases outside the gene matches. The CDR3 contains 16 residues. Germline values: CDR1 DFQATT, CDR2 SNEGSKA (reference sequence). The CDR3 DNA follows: TGCAGTGCTAGAGAGGTAGCGGGAGAGTGGAGAGAGACCCAGTACTTC. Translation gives CSAREVAGEWRETQYF.

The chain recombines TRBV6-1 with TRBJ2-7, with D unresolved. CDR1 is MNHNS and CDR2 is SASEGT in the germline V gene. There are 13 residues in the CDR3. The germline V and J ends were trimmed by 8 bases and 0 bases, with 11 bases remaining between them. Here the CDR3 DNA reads TGTGCCAGCGCCCATCCAAGCTCCTACGAGCAGTACTTC. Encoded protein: CASAHPSSYEQYF.

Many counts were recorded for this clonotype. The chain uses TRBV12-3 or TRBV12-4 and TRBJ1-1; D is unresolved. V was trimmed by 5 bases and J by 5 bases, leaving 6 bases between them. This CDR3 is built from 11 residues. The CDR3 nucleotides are TGTGCCAGCAGTCGAGGAACTGAAGCTTTCTTT. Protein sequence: CASSRGTEAFF.

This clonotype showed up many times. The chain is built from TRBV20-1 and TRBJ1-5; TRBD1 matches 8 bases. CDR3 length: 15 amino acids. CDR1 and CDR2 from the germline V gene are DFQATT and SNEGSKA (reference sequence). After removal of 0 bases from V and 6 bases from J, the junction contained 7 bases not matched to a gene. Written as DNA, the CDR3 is TGCAGTGCTAGAGATCAACAGGGGGAAGTTCAGCCCCAGCATTTT. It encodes CSARDQQGEVQPQHF.

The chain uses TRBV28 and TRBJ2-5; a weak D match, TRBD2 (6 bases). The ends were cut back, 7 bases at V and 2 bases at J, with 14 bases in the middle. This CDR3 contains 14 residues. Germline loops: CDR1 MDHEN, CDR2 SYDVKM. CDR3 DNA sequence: TGTGCCAGCACCCTGGGACTCTTACAAGAGACCCAGTACTTC. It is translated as CASTLGLLQETQYF.

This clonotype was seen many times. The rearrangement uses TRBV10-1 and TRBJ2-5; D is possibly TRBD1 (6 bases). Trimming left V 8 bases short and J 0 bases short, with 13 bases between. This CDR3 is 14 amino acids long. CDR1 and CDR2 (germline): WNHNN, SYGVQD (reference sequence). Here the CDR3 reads CASSFGQYQETQYF. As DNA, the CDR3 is TGCGCCAGCTCGTTCGGACAGTACCAAGAGACCCAGTACTTC.

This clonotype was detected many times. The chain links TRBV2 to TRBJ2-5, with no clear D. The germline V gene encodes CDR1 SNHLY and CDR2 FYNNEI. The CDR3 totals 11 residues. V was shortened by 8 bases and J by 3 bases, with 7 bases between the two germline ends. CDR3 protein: CASEQKETQYF. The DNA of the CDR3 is TGTGCCAGCGAACAGAAAGAGACCCAGTACTTC. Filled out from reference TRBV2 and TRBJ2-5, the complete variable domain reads EPEVTQTPSHQVTQMGQEVILRCVPISNHLYFYWYRQILGQKVEFLVSFYNNEISEKSEIFDDQFSVERPDGSNFTLKIRSTKLEDSAMYFCASEQKETQYFGPGTRLLVL.

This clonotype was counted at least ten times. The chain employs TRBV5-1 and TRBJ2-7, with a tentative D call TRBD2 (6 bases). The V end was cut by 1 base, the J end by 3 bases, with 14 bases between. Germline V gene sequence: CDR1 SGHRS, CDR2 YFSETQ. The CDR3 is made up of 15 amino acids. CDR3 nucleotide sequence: TGCGCCAGCAGCTTGATCCCGACTAGTCACTACGAGCAGTACTTC. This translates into CASSLIPTSHYEQYF.

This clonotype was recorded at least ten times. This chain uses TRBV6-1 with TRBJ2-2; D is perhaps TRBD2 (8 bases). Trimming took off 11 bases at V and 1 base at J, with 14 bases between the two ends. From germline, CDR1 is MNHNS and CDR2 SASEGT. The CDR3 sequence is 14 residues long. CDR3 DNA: TGTGCCTCCGGGAGGGGGCTGAACACCGGGGAGCTGTTTTTT. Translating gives CASGRGLNTGELFF.

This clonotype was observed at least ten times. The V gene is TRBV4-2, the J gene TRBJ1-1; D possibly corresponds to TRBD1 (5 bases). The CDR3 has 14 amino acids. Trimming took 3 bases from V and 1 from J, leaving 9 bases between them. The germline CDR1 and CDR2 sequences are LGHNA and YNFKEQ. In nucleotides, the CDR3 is TGTGCCAGCAGCCAGCAGACAGAGAACACTGAAGCTTTCTTT. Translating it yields CASSQQTENTEAFF.

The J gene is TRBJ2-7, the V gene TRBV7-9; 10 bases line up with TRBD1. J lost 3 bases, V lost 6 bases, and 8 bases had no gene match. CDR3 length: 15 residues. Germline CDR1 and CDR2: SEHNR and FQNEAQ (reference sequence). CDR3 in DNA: TGTGCCAGCAGTCCCCGGACAGGGGGGCTCTACGAGCAGTACTTC. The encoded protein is CASSPRTGGLYEQYF.

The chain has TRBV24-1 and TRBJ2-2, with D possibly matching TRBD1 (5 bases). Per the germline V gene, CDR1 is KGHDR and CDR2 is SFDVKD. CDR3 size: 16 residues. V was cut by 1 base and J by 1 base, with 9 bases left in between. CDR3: CATSDFGQGNTGELFF. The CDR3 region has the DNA TGTGCCACCAGTGATTTTGGGCAGGGGAACACCGGGGAGCTGTTTTTT.

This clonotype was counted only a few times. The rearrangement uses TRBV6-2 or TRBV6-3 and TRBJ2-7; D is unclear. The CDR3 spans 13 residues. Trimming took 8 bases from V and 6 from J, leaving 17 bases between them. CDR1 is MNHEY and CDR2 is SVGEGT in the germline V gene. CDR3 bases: TGTGCCAGCCGCGACCCGTCCTCTGGCGAGCAGTACTTC. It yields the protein CASRDPSSGEQYF.

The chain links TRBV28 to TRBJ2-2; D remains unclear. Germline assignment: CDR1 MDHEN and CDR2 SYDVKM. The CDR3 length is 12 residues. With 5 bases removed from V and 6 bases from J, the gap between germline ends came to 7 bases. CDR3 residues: CASSGVAGELFF. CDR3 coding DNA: TGTGCCAGCAGTGGGGTTGCCGGGGAGCTGTTTTTT. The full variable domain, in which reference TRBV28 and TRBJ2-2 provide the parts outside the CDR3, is DVKVTQSSRYLVKRTGEKVFLECVQDMDHENMFWYRQDPGLGLRLIYFSYDVKMKEKGDIPEGYSVSREKKERFSLILESASTNQTSMYLCASSGVAGELFFGEGSRLTVL.

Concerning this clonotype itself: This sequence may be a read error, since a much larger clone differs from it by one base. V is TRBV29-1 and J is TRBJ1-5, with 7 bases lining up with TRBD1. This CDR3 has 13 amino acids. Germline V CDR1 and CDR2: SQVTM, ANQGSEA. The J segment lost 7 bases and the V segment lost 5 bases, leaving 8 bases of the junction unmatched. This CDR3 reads CSVSQGEGQPQHF. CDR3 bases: TGCAGCGTTTCCCAGGGGGAGGGACAGCCCCAGCATTTT.

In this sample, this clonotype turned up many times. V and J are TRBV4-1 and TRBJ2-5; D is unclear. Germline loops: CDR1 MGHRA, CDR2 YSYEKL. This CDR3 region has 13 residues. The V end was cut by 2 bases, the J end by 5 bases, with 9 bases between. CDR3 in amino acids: CASSQSFVETQYF. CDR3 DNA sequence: TGCGCCAGCAGCCAATCGTTCGTTGAGACCCAGTACTTC.

Here the CDR3 DNA reads TGTGCCAGCAGCCCCGGGACTAGCGGGGGGCCTAACTACGAGCAGTACTTC. Residues: CASSPGTSGGPNYEQYF. The rearrangement links TRBV7-8 to TRBJ2-7, with 15 bases that match TRBD2. Germline V CDR1 and CDR2: SGHVS, FQNEAQ. Trimming removed 5 bases from V and 3 bases from J; junction bases left unmatched: 8. The CDR3 is 17 residues long.

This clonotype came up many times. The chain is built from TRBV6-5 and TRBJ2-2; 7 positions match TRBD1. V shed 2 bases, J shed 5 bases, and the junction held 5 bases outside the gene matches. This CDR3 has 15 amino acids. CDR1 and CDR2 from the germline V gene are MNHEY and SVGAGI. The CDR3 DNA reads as TGTGCCAGCAGTTACCGAACGACAGGGACCGGGGAGCTGTTTTTT. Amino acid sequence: CASSYRTTGTGELFF.

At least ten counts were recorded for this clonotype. CDR3 in DNA: TGCGCCAGCAGCTTGGGAGGGGGAACGGCTTTCTTT. Translation gives CASSLGGGTAFF. The V gene is TRBV5-1, the J gene TRBJ1-1; TRBD1 is a possible D gene (6 bases). This CDR3 has 12 amino acids. V shed 0 bases and J shed 11 bases, with 11 bases lying between them. Germline V lookup: CDR1 SGHRS, CDR2 YFSETQ.

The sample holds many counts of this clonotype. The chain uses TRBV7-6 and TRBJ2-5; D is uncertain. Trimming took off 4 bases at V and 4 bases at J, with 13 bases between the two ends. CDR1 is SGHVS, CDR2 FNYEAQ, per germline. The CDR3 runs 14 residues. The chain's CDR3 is CASSSNPLGETQYF. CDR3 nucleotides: TGTGCCAGCAGCTCCAACCCCCTTGGAGAGACCCAGTACTTC.

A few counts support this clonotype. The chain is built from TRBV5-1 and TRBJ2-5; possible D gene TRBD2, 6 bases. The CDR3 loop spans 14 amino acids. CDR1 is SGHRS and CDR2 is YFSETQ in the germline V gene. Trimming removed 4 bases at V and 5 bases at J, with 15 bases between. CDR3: CASSLGGLLETQYF. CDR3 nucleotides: TGCGCCAGCAGCCTAGGAGGGTTGTTGGAGACCCAGTACTTC.

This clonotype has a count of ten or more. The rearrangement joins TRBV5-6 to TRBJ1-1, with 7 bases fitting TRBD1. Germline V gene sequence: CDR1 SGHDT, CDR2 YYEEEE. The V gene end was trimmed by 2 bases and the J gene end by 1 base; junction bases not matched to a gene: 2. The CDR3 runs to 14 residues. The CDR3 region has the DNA TGTGCCAGCAGCTTAGGGGGCTGGAACACTGAAGCTTTCTTT. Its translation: CASSLGGWNTEAFF.

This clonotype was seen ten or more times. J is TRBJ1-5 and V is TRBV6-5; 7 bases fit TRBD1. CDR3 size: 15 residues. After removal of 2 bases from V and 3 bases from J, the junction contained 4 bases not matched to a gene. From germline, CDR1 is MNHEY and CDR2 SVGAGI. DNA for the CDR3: TGTGCCAGCAGTTACACGGGACAGCTCAATCAGCCCCAGCATTTT. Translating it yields CASSYTGQLNQPQHF.

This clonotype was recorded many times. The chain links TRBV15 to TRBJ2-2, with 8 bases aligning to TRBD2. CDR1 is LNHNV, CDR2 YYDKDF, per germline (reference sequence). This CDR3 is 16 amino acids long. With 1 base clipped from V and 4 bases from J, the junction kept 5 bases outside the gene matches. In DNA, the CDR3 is TGTGCCACCAGCAGAGCGTCCGGACTAGCCACCGGGGAGCTGTTTTTT. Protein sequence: CATSRASGLATGELFF. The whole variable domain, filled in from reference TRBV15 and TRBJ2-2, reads DAMVIQNPRYQVTQFGKPVTLSCSQTLNHNVMYWYQQKSSQAPKLLFHYYDKDFNNEADTPDNFQSRRPNTSFCFLDIRSPGLGDTAMYLCATSRASGLATGELFFGEGSRLTVL.